Below, 27 T cell receptor beta chains from the same sample are listed, as sequenced in a study of control samples from healthy donors and cancer patients. The table came from immunoSEQ multiplex PCR; TCRdb's copy has only in-frame clones and leaves some out. The sample consists of approximately 94,000 clones, roughly 80% of them appearing once. Sequencing input: PBMCs. These receptors originate from a man in his 70s with lung cancer.

This clone was recorded at least ten times. This chain connects TRBV7-9 to TRBJ1-1; D gene ambiguous. The germline V and J ends were trimmed by 1 base and 2 bases, with 8 bases remaining between them. The CDR3 is made up of 14 amino acids. CDR1 and CDR2 (germline): SEHNR, FQNEAQ (reference sequence). CDR3 DNA sequence: TGTGCCAGCAGCTTAGATCTAGGAAACACTGAAGCTTTCTTT. It translates to CASSLDLGNTEAFF.

The chain links TRBV4-2 to TRBJ2-7; 8 nucleotides match TRBD2. Germline CDR1 and CDR2: LGHNA and YNFKEQ. J was trimmed by 4 bases and V by 2 bases; bases with no gene match: 19. The CDR3 has 19 amino acids. The CDR3 loop is CASSQRRPGTTGLAYEQYF. CDR3 nucleotides: TGTGCCAGCAGCCAAAGGAGGCCAGGTACTACTGGACTAGCATACGAGCAGTACTTC.

This chain connects TRBV5-1 to TRBJ1-4; 9 nucleotides agree with TRBD1. Germline loops: CDR1 SGHRS, CDR2 YFSETQ. V lost 4 bases, J lost 6 bases, and 7 bases stayed unmatched. The length of the CDR3 is 15 residues. The CDR3 nucleotides read TGCGCCAGCAGCATAACAGGGGGCTCGGATGAAAAACTGTTTTTT. Translating it yields CASSITGGSDEKLFF.

The chain couples TRBV7-9 to TRBJ1-6; weak D call: TRBD1 (5 bases). CDR1 and CDR2 (germline): SEHNR, FQNEAQ (reference sequence). Trimming pared 5 bases from V and 6 bases from J, leaving 11 bases between. CDR3 length: 14 residues. The DNA for the CDR3 is TGTGCCAGCAGCCACGACAGCAGTAATTCACCCCTCCACTTT. Translated, it gives CASSHDSSNSPLHF. The whole variable domain, filled in from reference TRBV7-9 and TRBJ1-6, reads DTGVSQNPRHKITKRGQNVTFRCDPISEHNRLYWYRQTLGQGPEFLTYFQNEAQLEKSRLLSDRFSAERPKGSFSTLEIQRTEQGDSAMYLCASSHDSSNSPLHFGNGTRLTVT.

The gene calls are TRBV5-1 and TRBJ1-2; D is undetermined. This CDR3 contains 13 residues. Trimming cost V 2 bases and J 4 bases, with 9 bases left between them. Germline loops: CDR1 SGHRS, CDR2 YFSETQ. The CDR3 DNA reads TGCGCCAGCAGCTTACAGTCGTCCTATGGCTACACCTTC. Translation: CASSLQSSYGYTF.

This clone was seen only once. The chain uses TRBV28 and TRBJ1-5; TRBD1 might be the D (5 bases). The germline CDR1 and CDR2 sequences are MDHEN and SYDVKM. CDR3 length: 18 residues. V lost 5 bases, J lost 5 bases, and 25 bases lay in between. DNA of the CDR3: TGTGCCAGCAGTCCCCTCCGGCCAGGCCAGGGCAGTTATCAGCCCCAGCATTTT. The encoded protein is CASSPLRPGQGSYQPQHF.

This clone was observed a handful of times. The chain combines TRBV11-2 with TRBJ2-6, with D possibly TRBD1 on 5 matching bases. The length of the CDR3 is 19 residues. Germline assignment: CDR1 SGHAT and CDR2 FQNNGV. V lost 2 bases and J 0 bases, leaving 17 bases between the germline ends. The CDR3 is CASSLKGRQSGSGANVLTF. CDR3 nucleotides: TGTGCCAGCAGCTTAAAAGGCCGACAGAGTGGCTCTGGGGCCAACGTCCTGACTTTC. The complete variable domain, with remaining parts taken from reference TRBV11-2 and TRBJ2-6, reads EAGVAQSPRYKIIEKRQSVAFWCNPISGHATLYWYQQILGQGPKLLIQFQNNGVVDDSQLPKDRFSAERLKGVDSTLKIQPAKLEDSAVYLCASSLKGRQSGSGANVLTFGAGSRLTVL.

The chain employs TRBV30 and TRBJ1-5; D call uncertain. The CDR3 is made up of 14 amino acids. Germline V gene data show CDR1 as GTSNPN and CDR2 as SVGIG (reference sequence). V lost 5 bases and J 0 bases, leaving 11 bases between the germline ends. Here the CDR3 DNA reads TGTGCCTGGGGGTTCAGATATAGCAATCAGCCCCAGCATTTT. Its protein is CAWGFRYSNQPQHF.

V is TRBV6-1 and J is TRBJ1-1, with D maybe TRBD1 (6 bases). The V end lost 3 bases, the J end lost 12 bases, and 14 bases lay between the germline ends. There are 12 residues in the CDR3. Germline assignment: CDR1 MNHNS and CDR2 SASEGT. In nucleotides, the CDR3 is TGTGCCAGCAGTGACGGAAGGGGGACACCTTTCTTT. Translated: CASSDGRGTPFF.

The rearrangement uses TRBV7-3 and TRBJ2-3, with 15 bases fitting TRBD2. Germline values: CDR1 SGHTA, CDR2 FQGTGA. The CDR3 sequence is 18 residues long. V shed 0 bases, J shed 5 bases, and the junction held 6 bases outside the gene matches. In DNA, the CDR3 is TGTGCCAGCAGCTTAACCCGGACTAGCGGGGGGGCCGGAGATACGCAGTATTTT. It yields the protein CASSLTRTSGGAGDTQYF.

The rearrangement joins TRBV7-8 to TRBJ1-6; D gene unclear. V was clipped by 1 base and J by 8 bases, with 6 bases between them. The CDR3 sequence is 13 residues long. Germline V gene data show CDR1 as SGHVS and CDR2 as FQNEAQ. The CDR3 nucleotides are TGTGCCAGCAGCTTAGATCCGGATTCACCCCTCCACTTT. Its protein is CASSLDPDSPLHF.

The CDR3 is CASSFRAVYPTDTQYF. In DNA, the CDR3 is TGTGCCAGCAGCTTCAGGGCAGTATATCCCACAGATACGCAGTATTTT. The rearrangement joins TRBV11-2 to TRBJ2-3; tentative D call: TRBD1 (5 bases). V lost 3 bases and J 2 bases, leaving 15 bases between the germline ends. Looked up from germline, CDR1 is SGHAT and CDR2 is FQNNGV. This CDR3 region has 16 residues.

The rearrangement links TRBV3-1 (or the pseudogene TRBV3-2) to TRBJ1-3, with 7 positions matching TRBD1. Germline V CDR1 and CDR2: LGHDT, YNNKEL (reference sequence). J gave up 4 bases and V 3 bases, and 3 bases lay outside the gene matches. The CDR3 consists of 14 residues. The CDR3 sequence: CASSQGQFGNTIYF. In DNA, the CDR3 is TGTGCCAGCAGCCAGGGACAGTTCGGAAACACCATATATTTT.

This chain links TRBV6-5 with TRBJ1-2, with D perhaps matching TRBD1 (5 bases). Per germline, CDR1 MNHEY and CDR2 SVGAGI. The CDR3 runs to 14 residues. Trimming left V 2 bases short and J 3 bases short, with 10 bases between. The CDR3 loop reads CASSYGGLDYGYTF. For the CDR3, the DNA is TGTGCCAGCAGTTACGGGGGATTGGACTATGGCTACACCTTC.

V gene TRBV10-2 combines with J gene TRBJ2-5; 7 nucleotides line up with TRBD2. The CDR3 totals 15 residues. Germline V gene data show CDR1 as WSHSY and CDR2 as SAAADI. The J segment lost 0 bases and the V segment lost 5 bases, leaving 6 bases of the junction unmatched. The CDR3 DNA reads TGCGCCAGCAGTTCCGGGACTACATACCAAGAGACCCAGTACTTC. Translating it yields CASSSGTTYQETQYF.

The V call is TRBV3-1 (or the pseudogene TRBV3-2), the J call TRBJ2-1, with 8 bases fitting TRBD2. V shed 5 bases, J shed 5 bases, and the junction held 8 bases outside the gene matches. The CDR3 is 15 amino acids. Germline values: CDR1 LGHDT, CDR2 YNNKEL (reference sequence). CDR3 region: CASSYRGGLNNEQFF. DNA for the CDR3: TGTGCCAGCAGCTATCGGGGGGGACTGAACAATGAGCAGTTCTTC.

The chain recombines TRBV9 with TRBJ2-1; D might be TRBD1 (7 bases). Germline CDR1 SGDLS, CDR2 YYNGEE. The CDR3 length is 15 residues. V was cut by 3 bases and J by 2 bases, with 12 bases left in between. The CDR3 DNA reads as TGTGCCAGCAGCGGCGGGACAGAAGCCTACAATGAGCAGTTCTTC. It specifies CASSGGTEAYNEQFF.

The rearrangement uses TRBV5-4 and TRBJ2-3; 13 nucleotides line up with TRBD2. In germline, CDR1 is SGHNT, CDR2 YYREEE (reference sequence). J lost 6 bases, V lost 4 bases, and 8 bases had no gene match. The CDR3 runs 16 residues. Here the CDR3 reads CASSGGLAGRSDTQYF. The CDR3 DNA is TGTGCCAGCAGCGGGGGACTAGCGGGGAGGTCGGATACGCAGTATTTT.

This clone occurred a few times. The CDR3 coding sequence is TGTGCCACCACTCCAGGGGGGGCGAGAGAGACCCAGTACTTC. Protein product: CATTPGGARETQYF. This chain joins TRBV19 and TRBJ2-5; D may be TRBD1 or TRBD2 (7 bases each). The CDR3 loop spans 14 amino acids. V was shortened by 10 bases and J by 4 bases, with 19 bases between the two germline ends. Germline CDR1 is LNHDA and CDR2 is SQIVND (reference sequence).

This sequence joins TRBV11-3 and TRBJ2-1, with D perhaps being TRBD1 or TRBD2 (5 bases each). V was shortened by 3 bases and J by 7 bases, with 10 bases between the two germline ends. The germline CDR1 and CDR2 sequences are SGHNT and YENEEA. The CDR3 sequence is 13 residues long. DNA for the CDR3: TGTGCCAGCAGCTTCGGGGCTCAGAATGAGCAGTTCTTC. It yields the protein CASSFGAQNEQFF.

The chain recombines TRBV14 with TRBJ2-1; tentative D call: TRBD1 (5 bases). Germline loops: CDR1 SGHDN, CDR2 FVKESK. The CDR3 runs to 17 residues. The V end lost 0 bases, the J end lost 3 bases, and 15 bases lay between the germline ends. The CDR3 DNA reads TGTGCCAGCAGCCAAGAAAAAGACAGAACGGACTACAATGAGCAGTTCTTC. This gives the protein CASSQEKDRTDYNEQFF.

This clone was detected only a few times. This rearrangement joins TRBV6-5 to TRBJ1-6; D is uncertain. The germline gives CDR1 MNHEY, CDR2 SVGAGI. With 7 bases removed from V and 7 bases from J, the gap between germline ends came to 17 bases. This CDR3 region has 15 residues. CDR3 sequence reads: CASTTGVGWNSPLHF. The CDR3 DNA reads TGTGCCAGCACCACCGGGGTAGGGTGGAATTCACCCCTCCACTTT.

The J gene is TRBJ2-7, the V gene TRBV30; 15 bases fit TRBD2. The germline V gene has CDR1 GTSNPN and CDR2 SVGIG (reference sequence). The CDR3 loop spans 15 amino acids. V dropped 1 base and J dropped 10; count of bases not matched to a gene: 8. DNA of the CDR3: TGTGCCTGGAGTGATGTAGGGACTAGCGGGGGGCGACAGTACTTC. This encodes CAWSDVGTSGGRQYF.

This chain joins TRBV27 and TRBJ1-5, with 9 bases that match TRBD1. The length of the CDR3 is 15 residues. In germline, CDR1 is MNHEY, CDR2 SMNVEV (reference sequence). V gave up 4 bases and J gave up 1 base; unmatched junction bases: 2. CDR3 in amino acids: CASSYGQGSNQPQHF. For the CDR3, the DNA is TGTGCCAGCAGTTACGGACAGGGGAGCAATCAGCCCCAGCATTTT.

This chain connects TRBV9 to TRBJ2-3; tentatively, D is TRBD1 or TRBD2 (6 bases each). This CDR3 has 15 residues. In germline, CDR1 is SGDLS, CDR2 YYNGEE. Trimming stripped 0 bases from V and 2 bases from J, with 10 bases between. Here the CDR3 reads CASSVEGGPTDTQYF. The CDR3 coding sequence is TGTGCCAGCAGCGTAGAGGGGGGCCCCACAGATACGCAGTATTTT.

The chain has TRBV21-1 and TRBJ2-3. TRBV21-1 is deemed a pseudogene. This CDR3 has 15 residues. The CDR3 DNA is TGTGCCAGCAGCCCTCGGGTACAGCACACAGATACGCAGTATTTT. Its translation: CASSPRVQHTDTQYF.

The rearrangement uses TRBV20-1 and TRBJ2-7; D ambiguous. V shed 5 bases and J shed 2 bases, with 7 bases lying between them. Germline V gene data show CDR1 as DFQATT and CDR2 as SNEGSKA (reference sequence). This CDR3 region has 11 residues. In DNA form, the CDR3 reads TGCAGTGCTCCTAACACCTACGAGCAGTACTTC. Translating it yields CSAPNTYEQYF.